This TCR beta chain was identified during a study of blood T cell repertoires in COVID-19. On the study more broadly: Spain, Italy and the United States supplied samples that represented acute and convalescent COVID-19. From T cells, B-cell-depleted T cells, or PBMCs came the material, which was cDNA or gDNA.

The CDR3 runs 13 residues. Trimming pared 5 bases from V and 4 bases from J, leaving 11 bases between. CDR1 and CDR2 (germline): SEHNR, FQNEAQ (reference sequence). Per the study methods: Reference gene primer amplification yielded estimated nucleated cell counts. Sequencing used immunoSEQ multiplex PCR; TCRdb keeps in-frame clones, though not all of them. The V and J calls and clone size come from that table; D and trimming were worked out from the DNA. The sample yields hundreds of thousands of clones, 87% seen once. This clone has more than one count but fewer than ten. Sequences were obtained from peripheral blood. This TCR was recovered from a man younger than 30 with active or convalescent COVID-19. The rearrangement links TRBV7-9 to TRBJ1-1; D unresolved. In DNA, the CDR3 is TGTGCCAGCAGCCCCACCCGGGGCACTGAAGCTTTCTTT. Its translation is CASSPTRGTEAFF.